This T cell receptor (beta chain) originates from a study of shared clonotypes between healthy human individuals. Assay: immunoSEQ multiplex PCR; the TCRdb copy retains only in-frame clones and omits some. The repertoire holds over a million clones, with roughly 96% as singletons. This clone was recorded once. This sequence was found in a man aged 25 to 45 in good health. The sample consisted of naive CD4+ T cells sorted from blood. Subset: CD45RA+ positively selected.

The CDR3 bases are TGTGCCAGTCGAAGGAGTGGTACGCAGTATTTT. It encodes CASRRSGTQYF. The rearrangement joins TRBV2 to TRBJ2-3; no reliable D call. CDR1 and CDR2 from the germline V gene are SNHLY and FYNNEI. V lost 9 bases to trimming and J lost 8 bases, with 12 bases between them. The CDR3 has 11 residues. Drawing the rest from reference TRBV2 and TRBJ2-3, the complete variable domain is EPEVTQTPSHQVTQMGQEVILRCVPISNHLYFYWYRQILGQKVEFLVSFYNNEISEKSEIFDDQFSVERPDGSNFTLKIRSTKLEDSAMYFCASRRSGTQYFGPGTRLTVL.